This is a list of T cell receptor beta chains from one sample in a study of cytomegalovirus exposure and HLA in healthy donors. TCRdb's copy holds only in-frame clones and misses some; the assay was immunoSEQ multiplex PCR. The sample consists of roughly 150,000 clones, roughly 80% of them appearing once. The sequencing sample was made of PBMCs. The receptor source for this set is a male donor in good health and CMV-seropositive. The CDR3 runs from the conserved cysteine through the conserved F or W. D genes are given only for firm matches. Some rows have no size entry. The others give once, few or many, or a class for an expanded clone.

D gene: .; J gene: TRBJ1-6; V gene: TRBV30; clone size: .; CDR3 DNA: TGTGCCTGGAGAATCAGGGGAGAGGTCTATAATTCACCCCTCCACTTT; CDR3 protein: CAWRIRGEVYNSPLHF
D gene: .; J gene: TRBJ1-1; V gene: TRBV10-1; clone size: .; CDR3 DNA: TGCGCCAGCAGTGAGTCCCTCCCCACTGAAGCTTTCTTT; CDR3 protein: CASSESLPTEAFF
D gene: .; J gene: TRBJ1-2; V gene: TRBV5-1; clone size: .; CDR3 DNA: TGCGCCAGCAGCTCATTACAGGGTAACTATGGCTACACCTTC; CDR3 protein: CASSSLQGNYGYTF
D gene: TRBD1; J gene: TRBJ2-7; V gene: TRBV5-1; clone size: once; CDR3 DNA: TGCGCCAGCAGCTTGTATACAGGGGACACCTACGAGCAGTACTTC; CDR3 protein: CASSLYTGDTYEQYF
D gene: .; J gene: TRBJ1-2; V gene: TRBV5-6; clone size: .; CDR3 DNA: TGTGCCAGCAGTTTTGGCGCTTTTAGGGGATCCTATGGCTACACCTTC; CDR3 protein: CASSFGAFRGSYGYTF
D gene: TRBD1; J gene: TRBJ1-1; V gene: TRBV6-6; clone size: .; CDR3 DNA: TGTGCCAGCAAAGAGACAGGGAGGTGGCACACTGAAGCTTTCTTT; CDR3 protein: CASKETGRWHTEAFF
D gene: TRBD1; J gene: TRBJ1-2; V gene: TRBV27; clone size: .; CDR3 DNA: TGTGCCAGCAGTCCTGAAGCAGGGGGACATGGCTACACCTTC; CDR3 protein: CASSPEAGGHGYTF
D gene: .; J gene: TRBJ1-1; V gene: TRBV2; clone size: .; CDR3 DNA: TGTGCCAGCAGTGGACAGCAGAACACTGAAGCTTTCTTT; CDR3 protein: CASSGQQNTEAFF
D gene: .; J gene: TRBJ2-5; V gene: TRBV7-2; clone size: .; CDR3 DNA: TGTGCCAGCAGCTTTCTCGTGGAGCAGGGGGAGACCCAGTACTTC; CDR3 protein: CASSFLVEQGETQYF
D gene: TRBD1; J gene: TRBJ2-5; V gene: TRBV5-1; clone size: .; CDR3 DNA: TGCGCCAGCAGCTTAGGGACAGGGGGAGTGACCCAGTACTTC; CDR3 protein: CASSLGTGGVTQYF
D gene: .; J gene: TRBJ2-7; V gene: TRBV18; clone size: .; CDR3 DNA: TGTGCCAGCTCACCGGGAGACGAGCAGTACTTC; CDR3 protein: CASSPGDEQYF
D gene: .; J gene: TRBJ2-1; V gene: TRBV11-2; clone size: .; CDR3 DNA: TGTGCCAGCAGCTTGTCGATCGCCCCAGGTGAGCAGTTCTTC; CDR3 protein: CASSLSIAPGEQFF
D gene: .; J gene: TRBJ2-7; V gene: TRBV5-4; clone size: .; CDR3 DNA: TGTGCCAGCAGACCTGGACAGACCTACGAGCAGTACTTC; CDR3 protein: CASRPGQTYEQYF
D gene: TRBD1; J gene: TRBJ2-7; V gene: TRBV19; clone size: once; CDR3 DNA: TGTGCCAGTAGTAGGCAGGGGGCTGTCTACGAGCAGTACTTC; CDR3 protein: CASSRQGAVYEQYF
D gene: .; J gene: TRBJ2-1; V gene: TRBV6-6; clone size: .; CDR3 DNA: TGTGCCAGCAAGCGGAATGAGCAGTTCTTC; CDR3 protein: CASKRNEQFF
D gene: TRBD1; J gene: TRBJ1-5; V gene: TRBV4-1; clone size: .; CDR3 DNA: TGCGCCAGCAGCCAAGGGACAGGGGGCAATCAGCCCCAGCATTTT; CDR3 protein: CASSQGTGGNQPQHF
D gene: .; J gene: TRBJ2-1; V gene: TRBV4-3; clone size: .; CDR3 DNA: TGCGCCAGCAGCCAAGATAGCTACAATGAGCAGTTCTTC; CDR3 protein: CASSQDSYNEQFF
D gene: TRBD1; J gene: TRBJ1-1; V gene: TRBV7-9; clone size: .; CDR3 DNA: TGTGCCAGCAGTCTAAGCCCAGGGGGAGAAGCTTTCTTT; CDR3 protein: CASSLSPGGEAFF
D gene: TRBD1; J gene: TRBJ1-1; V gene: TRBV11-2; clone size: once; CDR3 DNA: TGTGCCAGCAGCCGGACAGGGCCGAACACTGAAGCTTTCTTT; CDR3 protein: CASSRTGPNTEAFF
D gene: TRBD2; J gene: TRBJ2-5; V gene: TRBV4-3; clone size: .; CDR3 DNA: TGCGCCAGCAGCCAGGCTCTGACTAGCGGGGGATCGGGGGAGACCCAGTACTTC; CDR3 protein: CASSQALTSGGSGETQYF
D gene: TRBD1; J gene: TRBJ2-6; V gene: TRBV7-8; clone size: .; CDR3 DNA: TGTGCCAGCAGCAGAGGACAGGGAGCCGGGGCCAACGTCCTGACTTTC; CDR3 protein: CASSRGQGAGANVLTF
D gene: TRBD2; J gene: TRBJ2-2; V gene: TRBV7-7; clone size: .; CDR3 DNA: TGTGCCAGCAGCTCCGGGGGGGGCGGGGAGCTGTTTTTT; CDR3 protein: CASSSGGGGELFF
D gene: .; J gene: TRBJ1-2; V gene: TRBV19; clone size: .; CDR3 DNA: TGTGCCAGTAGTCTGGACAGCCTCTATGGCTACACCTTC; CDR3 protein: CASSLDSLYGYTF
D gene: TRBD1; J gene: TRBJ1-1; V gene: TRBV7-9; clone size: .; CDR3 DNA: TGTGCCAGCAGCTCGAGGGACAGGGACCCTGAAGCTTTCTTT; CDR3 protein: CASSSRDRDPEAFF
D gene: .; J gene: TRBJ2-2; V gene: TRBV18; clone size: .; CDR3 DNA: TGTGCCAGCTCACGGGGAACAGGGAAGAATACCGGGGAGCTGTTTTTT; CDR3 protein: CASSRGTGKNTGELFF
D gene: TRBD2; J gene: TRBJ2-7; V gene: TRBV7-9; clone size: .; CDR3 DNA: TGTGCCAGCAGCTACCCGAAAGGGAGGGTTTACGAGCAGTACTTC; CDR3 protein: CASSYPKGRVYEQYF
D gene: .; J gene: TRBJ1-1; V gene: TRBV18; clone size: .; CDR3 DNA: TGTGCCAGCTCTAGGACAGAGAACACTGAAGCTTTCTTT; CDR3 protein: CASSRTENTEAFF
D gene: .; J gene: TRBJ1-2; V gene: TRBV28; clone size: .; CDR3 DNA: TGTGCCAGCAGGTTCCCGGTTGGTGGCTACACCTTC; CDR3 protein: CASRFPVGGYTF
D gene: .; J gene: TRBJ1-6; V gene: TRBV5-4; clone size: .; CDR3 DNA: TGTGCCAGCAGCTTACGAGAGAGTTCACCCCTCCACTTT; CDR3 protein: CASSLRESSPLHF
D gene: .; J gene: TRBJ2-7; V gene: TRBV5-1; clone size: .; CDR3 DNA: TGCGCCAGCAGCTTGACCGGTTCCTACGAGCAGTACTTC; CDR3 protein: CASSLTGSYEQYF
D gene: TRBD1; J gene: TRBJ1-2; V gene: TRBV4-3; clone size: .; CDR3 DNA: TGCGCCAGCGGCCAGGGGACAGGGCTCAACTATGGCTACACCTTC; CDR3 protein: CASGQGTGLNYGYTF
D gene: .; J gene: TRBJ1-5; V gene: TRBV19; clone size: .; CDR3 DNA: TGTGCCAGTAGTTTAAAGGGGATTAGCAATCAGCCCCAGCATTTT; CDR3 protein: CASSLKGISNQPQHF
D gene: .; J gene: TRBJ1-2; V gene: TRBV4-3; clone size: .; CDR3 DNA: TGCGCCAGCAGCCAAGGAAAGGGGGTGGGGGCATTACGGGGCTACACCTTC; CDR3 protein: CASSQGKGVGALRGYTF
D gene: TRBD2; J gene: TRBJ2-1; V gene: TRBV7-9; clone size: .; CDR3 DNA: TGTGCCAGCAGCTTAGGTTACGGACTAGCGGGAGATGAGCAGTTCTTC; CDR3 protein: CASSLGYGLAGDEQFF
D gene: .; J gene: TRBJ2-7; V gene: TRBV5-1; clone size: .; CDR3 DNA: TGCGCCAGCAGCCCGGGGAGCTACGAGCAGTACTTC; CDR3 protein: CASSPGSYEQYF
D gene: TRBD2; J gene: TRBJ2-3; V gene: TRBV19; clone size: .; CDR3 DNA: TGTGCCAGCCGGACTAGCGGGGGAGCGGTAGATACGCAGTATTTT; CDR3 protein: CASRTSGGAVDTQYF
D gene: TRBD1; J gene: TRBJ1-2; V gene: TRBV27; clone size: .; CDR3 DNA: TGTGCCAGCAGTTTAACGGGACAGGGTCGGTTTGGCTACACCTTC; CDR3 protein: CASSLTGQGRFGYTF
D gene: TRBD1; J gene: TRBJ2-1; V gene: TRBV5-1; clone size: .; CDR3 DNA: TGCGCCAGCAGCTTGGGGACAGGGGGCAATGAGCAGTTCTTC; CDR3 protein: CASSLGTGGNEQFF
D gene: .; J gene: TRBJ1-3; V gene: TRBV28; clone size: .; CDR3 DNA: TGTGCCAGCAGTCCATCCCGGGGGGCCGGAAACACCATATATTTT; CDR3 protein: CASSPSRGAGNTIYF
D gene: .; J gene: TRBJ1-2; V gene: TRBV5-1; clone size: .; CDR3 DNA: TGCGCCAGCAGCTTGGCGGTACAGGGTGATGGCTACACCTTC; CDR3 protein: CASSLAVQGDGYTF
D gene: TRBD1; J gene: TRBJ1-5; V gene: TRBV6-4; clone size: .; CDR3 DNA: TGTGCCAGCAGTGAACAGGGGGGTCAGCCCCAGCATTTT; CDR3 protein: CASSEQGGQPQHF
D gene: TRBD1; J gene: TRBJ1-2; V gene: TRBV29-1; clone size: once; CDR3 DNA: TGCAGCGTCAGGACAGGGTCGCGGAGTGGCTACACCTTC; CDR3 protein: CSVRTGSRSGYTF